Each of the 26 T cell receptor beta chains below was sequenced from the same sample in a study of CD4+ T cells in melanoma. Clones were sequenced by immunoSEQ multiplex PCR, and TCRdb holds only the in-frame ones, with some missing. The data show more than 9,500 clones, around two thirds seen once. What was sequenced was tumor tissue. The receptors here all came from a human donor with melanoma.

V gene TRBV7-9 combines with J gene TRBJ1-4; D call uncertain. This CDR3 is 15 amino acids long. V was clipped by 1 base and J by 5 bases, with 11 bases between them. The germline CDR1 and CDR2 sequences are SEHNR and FQNEAQ (reference sequence). CDR3 DNA: TGTGCCAGCAGCTTAGGAACGGATATGAATGAAAAACTGTTTTTT. This sequence encodes CASSLGTDMNEKLFF.

This clone has just one count. The chain links TRBV4-1 to TRBJ2-3; D is unclear. CDR3 length: 17 amino acids. V lost 0 bases to trimming and J lost 5 bases, with 18 bases between them. CDR1 MGHRA and CDR2 YSYEKL come from the germline V gene. CDR3 bases: TGCGCCAGCAGCCAAGACCCCTTCCTAGGAAGAGTAGATACGCAGTATTTT. Translation gives CASSQDPFLGRVDTQYF.

The gene calls are TRBV28 and TRBJ1-1, with D uncertain. Germline values: CDR1 MDHEN, CDR2 SYDVKM. The CDR3 contains 16 residues. V dropped 5 bases and J dropped 4 bases, with 20 bases sitting between them. The CDR3, as DNA: TGTGCCAGCAGTAAACCTAACCTAGGTCGGGGCACTGAAGCTTTCTTT. Its translation is CASSKPNLGRGTEAFF.

The J gene is TRBJ2-7, the V gene TRBV7-9; TRBD2 might be the D (6 bases). Between the trimmed V and J ends, which lost 1 base and 4 bases, there was a span of 11 bases. This CDR3 is 14 amino acids long. Germline CDR1 SEHNR, CDR2 FQNEAQ (reference sequence). The CDR3 DNA sequence: TGTGCCAGCAGCTTAGAACTAGCATGGTACGAGCAGTACTTC. This translates into CASSLELAWYEQYF.

CDR3 region: CASSSHIGVMGNEQFF. Written as DNA, the CDR3 is TGTGCCAGCAGTTCACATATTGGCGTAATGGGTAATGAGCAGTTCTTC. This rearrangement joins TRBV25-1 to TRBJ2-1; D gene uncertain. This CDR3 has 16 residues. V dropped 5 bases and J dropped 7 bases, with 21 bases sitting between them. CDR1 and CDR2 from the germline V gene are MGHDK and SYGVNS.

A remark on this clone: One junction end does not reproduce the germline sequence, and a read error may be involved. The chain is built from TRBV7-8 and TRBJ2-3; TRBD1 or TRBD2 may be the D gene (5 bases each). The CDR3 has 15 amino acids. Germline CDR1 is SGHVS and CDR2 is FQNEAQ. The chain's CDR3 is CASSLGDGTSPLEDF. The CDR3 region has the DNA TGTGCCAGCAGCTTAGGGGATGGGACCTCCCCTCTGGAGGATTTT. The full variable domain, completed using reference TRBV7-8 and TRBJ2-3, is GAGVSQSPRYKVAKRGQDVALRCDPISGHVSLFWYQQALGQGPEFLTYFQNEAQLDKSGLPSDRFFAERPEGSVSTLKIQRTQQEDSAVYLCASSLGDGTSPLEDFGPGTRLTVL.

This chain uses TRBV10-1 with TRBJ2-7; 8 bases map to TRBD2. The V gene's germline CDR1 is WNHNN and CDR2 SYGVQD (reference sequence). J was trimmed by 2 bases and V by 3 bases; bases with no gene match: 9. The CDR3 extends over 16 amino acids. The CDR3 sequence is CASSETAGGKAYEQYF. CDR3 coding DNA: TGCGCCAGCAGTGAAACCGCGGGGGGTAAGGCCTACGAGCAGTACTTC.

The chain uses TRBV5-6 and TRBJ1-2; TRBD1 matches at 9 bases. This CDR3 comprises 14 residues. The germline CDR1 and CDR2 sequences are SGHDT and YYEEEE. J lost 3 bases, V lost 3 bases, and 3 bases had no gene match. The CDR3 sequence: CASSWDREDYGYTF. CDR3 nucleotide sequence: TGTGCCAGCAGCTGGGACAGGGAAGACTATGGCTACACCTTC.

This clone was counted once. The chain is built from TRBV6-6 and TRBJ2-2; D ambiguous. This CDR3 comprises 14 residues. Germline CDR1 and CDR2: MNHNY and SVGAGI (reference sequence). V dropped 0 bases and J dropped 3 bases, with 5 bases sitting between them. The CDR3 here is CASSYSSDTGELFF. The CDR3 nucleotides read TGTGCCAGCAGTTACTCGAGCGACACCGGGGAGCTGTTTTTT.

The chain couples TRBV30 to TRBJ1-5; D is undetermined. The CDR3 length is 13 residues. The ends were cut back, 1 base at V and 2 bases at J, with 6 bases in the middle. The germline V gene encodes CDR1 GTSNPN and CDR2 SVGIG (reference sequence). CDR3 protein: CAWSGAGNQPQHF. The CDR3 bases are TGTGCCTGGAGTGGGGCAGGCAATCAGCCCCAGCATTTT.

Within the sample, this clone is medium-sized. The chain carries TRBV4-1 and TRBJ1-1; D uncertain. The CDR3 consists of 13 residues. Trimming cost V 3 bases and J 2 bases, with 7 bases left between them. The germline CDR1 and CDR2 sequences are MGHRA and YSYEKL. CDR3 DNA sequence: TGCGCCAGCAGCCAGGCGGTCAACACTGAAGCTTTCTTT. It yields the protein CASSQAVNTEAFF.

The chain uses TRBV9 and TRBJ1-4; D unclear. The CDR3 has 15 residues. CDR1 and CDR2 from the germline V gene are SGDLS and YYNGEE. V dropped 0 bases and J dropped 7 bases, with 13 bases sitting between them. CDR3 in amino acids: CASSVGKGMGEKLFF. Written as DNA, the CDR3 is TGTGCCAGCAGCGTAGGAAAAGGAATGGGTGAAAAACTGTTTTTT.

The chain links TRBV14 to TRBJ1-2; D uncertain. Germline values: CDR1 SGHDN, CDR2 FVKESK. V gave up 2 bases and J gave up 11 bases, with 18 bases separating them. The CDR3 has 14 amino acids. The CDR3 protein is CASSQPGGLGFYTF. The CDR3 DNA sequence: TGTGCCAGCAGCCAACCCGGAGGACTGGGGTTTTACACCTTC. The full variable domain, in which reference TRBV14 and TRBJ1-2 provide the parts outside the CDR3, is EAGVTQFPSHSVIEKGQTVTLRCDPISGHDNLYWYRRVMGKEIKFLLHFVKESKQDESGMPNNRFLAERTGGTYSTLKVQPAELEDSGVYFCASSQPGGLGFYTFGSGTRLTVV.

This chain joins TRBV6-1 and TRBJ2-1; 12 bases fit TRBD2. Trimming took 6 bases from V and 9 from J; bases not matched to a gene: 6. CDR3 size: 14 residues. Per the germline V gene, CDR1 is MNHNS and CDR2 is SASEGT. This CDR3 reads CASRLAGGQGEQFF. The CDR3 nucleotides read TGTGCCAGCAGGCTAGCGGGGGGGCAGGGTGAGCAGTTCTTC.

CDR3 in amino acids: CASGLVEGDSNTEAFF. The DNA of the CDR3 is TGTGCTAGTGGTTTGGTCGAAGGCGATTCGAACACTGAAGCTTTCTTT. The gene calls are TRBV12-5 and TRBJ1-1; D is uncertain. Trimming left V 0 bases short and J 1 base short, with 12 bases between. The CDR3 is 16 residues long. Germline assignment: CDR1 LGHNT and CDR2 FRNRAP.

The chain combines TRBV7-2 with TRBJ1-2; D uncertain. V lost 5 bases, J lost 5 bases, and 9 bases lay in between. Germline loops: CDR1 SGHTA, CDR2 FQGNSA. This CDR3 region has 12 residues. CDR3 sequence: CASSPPGYGYTF. The CDR3 nucleotides are TGTGCCAGCAGCCCCCCAGGATATGGCTACACCTTC.

This clone was found once. This chain joins TRBV4-1 and TRBJ2-5; perhaps TRBD2 as D (6 bases). This CDR3 contains 13 residues. Germline CDR1 reads MGHRA; CDR2 reads YSYEKL. V was cut by 3 bases and J by 3 bases, with 8 bases left in between. The CDR3: CASSQRDEETQYF. CDR3 in DNA: TGCGCCAGCAGCCAGCGGGATGAAGAGACCCAGTACTTC.

The chain recombines TRBV7-9 with TRBJ2-3, with D maybe TRBD2 (5 bases). V lost 3 bases, J lost 2 bases, and 18 bases lay in between. Germline loops: CDR1 SEHNR, CDR2 FQNEAQ (reference sequence). CDR3 length: 17 amino acids. In DNA, the CDR3 is TGTGCCAGCAGCTTCAGCCCACGCTGGGGAGACACAGATACGCAGTATTTT. This sequence encodes CASSFSPRWGDTDTQYF.

The chain uses TRBV7-2 and TRBJ2-1; a weak D match, TRBD1 (6 bases). CDR3 length: 13 amino acids. Looked up from germline, CDR1 is SGHTA and CDR2 is FQGNSA. V lost 3 bases and J lost 9, with 12 bases in between. This CDR3 reads CASSFSQGFEQFF. Written as DNA, the CDR3 is TGTGCCAGCAGCTTCAGTCAGGGGTTTGAGCAGTTCTTC. The full variable domain, in which reference TRBV7-2 and TRBJ2-1 provide the parts outside the CDR3, is GAGVSQSPSNKVTEKGKDVELRCDPISGHTALYWYRQSLGQGLEFLIYFQGNSAPDKSGLPSDRFSAERTGGSVSTLTIQRTQQEDSAVYLCASSFSQGFEQFFGPGTRLTVL.

This chain joins TRBV5-1 and TRBJ2-1; the D call may be TRBD1 or TRBD2 (5 bases each). Between the trimmed V and J ends, which lost 5 bases and 8 bases, there was a span of 20 bases. This CDR3 region has 15 residues. The germline CDR1 and CDR2 sequences are SGHRS and YFSETQ. Here the CDR3 reads CASSSDSMRGYEQFF. The CDR3 nucleotides are TGCGCCAGCAGTTCCGACAGCATGAGGGGCTATGAGCAGTTCTTC.

This chain joins TRBV5-1 and TRBJ2-7; D gene uncertain. V lost 3 bases, J lost 6 bases, and 10 bases lay in between. CDR1 is SGHRS, CDR2 YFSETQ, per germline. This CDR3 comprises 12 residues. This chain's CDR3 is CASSYNLIEQYF. The CDR3 region has the DNA TGCGCCAGCAGCTACAATTTGATCGAGCAGTACTTC.

V gene TRBV19 combines with J gene TRBJ2-1, with TRBD2 identical over 11 bases. Per the germline V gene, CDR1 is LNHDA and CDR2 is SQIVND (reference sequence). The CDR3 sequence is 13 residues long. The trim removed 9 bases at V and 9 bases at J, leaving 7 bases unmatched. The CDR3 sequence is CASALAGGVEQFF. The DNA of the CDR3 is TGTGCCAGCGCTCTAGCGGGGGGAGTTGAGCAGTTCTTC. Full variable domain (rest looked up from reference TRBV19 and TRBJ2-1): DGGITQSPKYLFRKEGQNVTLSCEQNLNHDAMYWYRQDPGQGLRLIYYSQIVNDFQKGDIAEGYSVSREKKESFPLTVTSAQKNPTAFYLCASALAGGVEQFFGPGTRLTVL.

For the CDR3, the DNA is TGCGCCAGCAGTGTCGCCGGGACAGGGTATGCAGATACGCAGTATTTT. As protein: CASSVAGTGYADTQYF. This chain joins TRBV10-1 and TRBJ2-3; 9 bases align to TRBD1. This CDR3 has 16 amino acids. The V segment lost 4 bases and the J segment 4 bases; nucleotides outside the gene matches: 9. The V gene's germline CDR1 is WNHNN and CDR2 SYGVQD (reference sequence).

The chain has TRBV7-3 and TRBJ2-6; the D is unclear. Germline V gives CDR1 SGHTA, CDR2 FQGTGA. V lost 5 bases and J lost 0, with 8 bases in between. CDR3 size: 15 residues. Written as DNA, the CDR3 is TGTGCCAGCAGCCCACAGAGCTCTGGGGCCAACGTCCTGACTTTC. The encoded protein is CASSPQSSGANVLTF.

The chain has TRBV5-6 and TRBJ2-1; no clear D gene. Germline V CDR1 and CDR2: SGHDT, YYEEEE. The CDR3 sequence is 14 residues long. V lost 0 bases and J lost 4, with 8 bases in between. CDR3 sequence (DNA): TGTGCCAGCAGCTTGGGGCTAGAGTACAATGAGCAGTTCTTC. Translating it yields CASSLGLEYNEQFF.

The chain has TRBV6-5 and TRBJ2-6; D may correspond to TRBD1 or TRBD2 (5 bases each). The CDR3 sequence is 15 residues long. Germline V gene lookup returns CDR1 MNHEY and CDR2 SVGAGI. V was cut by 5 bases and J by 4 bases, with 12 bases left in between. The CDR3 DNA reads TGTGCCAGCAGTCCCCCCGGGGCCGGGGCCAACGTCCTGACTTTC. Translation: CASSPPGAGANVLTF.